Given below is one T cell receptor (beta chain) in context. Its antigen remains unknown. The record originates from a study of T cells in women clearing cervical HPV infection. The overall study: Cases were women with histologically confirmed HPV16-related CIN3 or worse, including 2 invasive cancers. Controls gave blood once infection was undetectable; cases at lesion identification. With HLA typing for only a few women, HLA confounding remains possible.

Clones were sequenced by immunoSEQ multiplex PCR, and TCRdb holds only the in-frame ones, with some missing. This sample's clone table lists approximately 35,000 clones. Study-level results: A classifier using richness and V gene abundances reached an AUC of around 0.78.

The receptor's source is a woman aged 18 to 75 with a cervical HPV16 infection that either progressed to CIN3+ or cleared (not recorded which). Sequencing was performed on blood buffy coat.

CDR3 loop: CASSLAQRANTGELFF. Incomplete CDR3 DNA: TGTGCCAGCAGCTTAGCCCAGCGGGCGAACACCGGGGAG. This rearrangement joins TRBV13 to TRBJ2-2, with TRBD2 as a possible D gene (6 bases). The sequence runs out 3 residues before the end of the CDR3; the remainder is reconstructed from the germline J gene. Trimming pared 1 base from V and 0 bases from J, leaving 9 bases between. Germline lookup yields CDR1 PRHDT and CDR2 FYEKMQ (reference sequence). There are 16 residues in the CDR3.